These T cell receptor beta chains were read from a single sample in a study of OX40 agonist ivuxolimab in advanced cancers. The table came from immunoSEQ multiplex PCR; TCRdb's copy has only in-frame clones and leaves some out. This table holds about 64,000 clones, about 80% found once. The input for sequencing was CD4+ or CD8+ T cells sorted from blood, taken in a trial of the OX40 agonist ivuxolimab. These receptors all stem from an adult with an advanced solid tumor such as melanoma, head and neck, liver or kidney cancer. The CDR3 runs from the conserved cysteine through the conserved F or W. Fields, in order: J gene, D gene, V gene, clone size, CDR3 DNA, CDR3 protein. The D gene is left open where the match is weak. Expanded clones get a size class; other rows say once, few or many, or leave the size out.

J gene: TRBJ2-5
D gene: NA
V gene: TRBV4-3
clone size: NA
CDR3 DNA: TGCGCCAGCAGCCAAAGGTCAAGAGAGACCCAGTACTTC
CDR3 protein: CASSQRSRETQYF

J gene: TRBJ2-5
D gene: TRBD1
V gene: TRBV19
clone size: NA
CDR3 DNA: TGTGCCAGTAGTACACGGGACAGGGGTCTACAAGAGACCCAGTACTTC
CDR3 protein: CASSTRDRGLQETQYF

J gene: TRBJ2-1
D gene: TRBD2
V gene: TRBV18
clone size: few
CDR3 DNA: TGTGCCAGCTCAACCGGGACTAGTTATCTCAATGAGCAGTTCTTC
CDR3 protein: CASSTGTSYLNEQFF

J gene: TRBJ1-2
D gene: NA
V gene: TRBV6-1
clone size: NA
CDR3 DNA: TGTGCCAGCAGTGATGTAGGAAGCCGTAAGTCCTATGGCTACACCTTC
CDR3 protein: CASSDVGSRKSYGYTF

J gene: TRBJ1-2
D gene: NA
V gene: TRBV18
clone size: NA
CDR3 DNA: TGTGCCAGCTCACCGGGGGGAGGTGGCTACACCTTC
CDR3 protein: CASSPGGGGYTF

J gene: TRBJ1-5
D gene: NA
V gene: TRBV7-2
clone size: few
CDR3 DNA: TGTGCCAGCAGCGGGGACGGAGGCAATCAGCCCCAGCATTTT
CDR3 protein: CASSGDGGNQPQHF

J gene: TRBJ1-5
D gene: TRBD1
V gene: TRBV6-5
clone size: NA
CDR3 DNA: TGTGCCAGCAGTAAAACCGGGACAGGGCTCCAGCCCCAGCATTTT
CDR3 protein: CASSKTGTGLQPQHF

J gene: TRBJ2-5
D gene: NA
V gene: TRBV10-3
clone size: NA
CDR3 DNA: TGTGCCATCAGTGTGGGAGTAAGCGACCAAGAGACCCAGTACTTC
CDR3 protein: CAISVGVSDQETQYF

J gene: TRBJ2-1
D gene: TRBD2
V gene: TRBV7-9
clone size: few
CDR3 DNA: TGTGCCAGCAGCTTAGACTTAGCGGGGGGGCTGGTTGAGCAGTTCTTC
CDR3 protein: CASSLDLAGGLVEQFF

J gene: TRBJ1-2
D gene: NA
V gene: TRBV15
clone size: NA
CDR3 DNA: TGTGCCACCAGCAGGGGGACGGAGTATGGCTACACCTTC
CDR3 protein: CATSRGTEYGYTF

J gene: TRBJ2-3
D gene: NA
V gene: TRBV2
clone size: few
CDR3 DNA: TGTGCCAGCAGTGAAGCGCTCGTCGTAGGGGGGGGCACAGATACGCAGTATTTT
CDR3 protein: CASSEALVVGGGTDTQYF

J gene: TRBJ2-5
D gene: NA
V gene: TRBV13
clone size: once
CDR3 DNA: TGTGCCAGCAGCATCCAAGAGACCCAGTACTTC
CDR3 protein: CASSIQETQYF

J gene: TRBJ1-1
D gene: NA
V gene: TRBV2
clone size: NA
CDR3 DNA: TGTGCCAGCACCTGGGGAGAGCGGACTGAAGCTTTCTTT
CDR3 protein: CASTWGERTEAFF

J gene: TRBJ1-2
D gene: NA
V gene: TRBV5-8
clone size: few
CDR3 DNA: TGTGCCAGCAGCTCCGGCCTGAGGGTGGGAGACCGCTATGGCTACACCTTC
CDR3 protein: CASSSGLRVGDRYGYTF

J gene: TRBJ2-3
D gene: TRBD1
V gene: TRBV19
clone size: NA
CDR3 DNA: TGTGCCAGTAGTATCGAGGGGGCCGCAGATACGCAGTATTTT
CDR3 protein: CASSIEGAADTQYF

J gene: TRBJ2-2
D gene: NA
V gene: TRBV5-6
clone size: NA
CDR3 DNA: TGTGCCAGCAGCCAATTCAAAAGAGTTACCGGGGAGCTGTTTTTT
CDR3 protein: CASSQFKRVTGELFF

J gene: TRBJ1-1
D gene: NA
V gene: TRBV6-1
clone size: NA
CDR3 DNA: TGTGCCAGCAGTGAAGCTACAACAGCTTTCTTT
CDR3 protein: CASSEATTAFF

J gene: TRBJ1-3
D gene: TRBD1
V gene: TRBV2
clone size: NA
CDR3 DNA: TGTGCCAGCAATGGACAGGGGGCGGTTGGAAACACCATATATTTT
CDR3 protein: CASNGQGAVGNTIYF

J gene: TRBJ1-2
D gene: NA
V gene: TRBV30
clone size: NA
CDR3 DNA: TGTGCCTGGGGGGGTACTGCAGGCCATGGCTACACCTTC
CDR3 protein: CAWGGTAGHGYTF

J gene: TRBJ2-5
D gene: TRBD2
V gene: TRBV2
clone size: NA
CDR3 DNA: TGTGCCAGCAGTGGGCGGGAGGACACTGGGGAGACCCAGTACTTC
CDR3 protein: CASSGREDTGETQYF

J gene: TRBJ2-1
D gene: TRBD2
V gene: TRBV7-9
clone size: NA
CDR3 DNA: TGTGCCAGCAGCCTCGGACTAGCGGGGGGTCCTGTCTACAATGAGCAGTTCTTC
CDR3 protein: CASSLGLAGGPVYNEQFF

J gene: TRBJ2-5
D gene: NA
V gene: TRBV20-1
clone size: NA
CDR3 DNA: TGCAGTGCTAGTGTGTACGAGACCCAGTACTTC
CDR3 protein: CSASVYETQYF

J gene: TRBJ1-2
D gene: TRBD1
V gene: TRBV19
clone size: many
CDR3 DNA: TGTGCCAGTAGTACCCTTCAGCCAGGGGGCGCTAACTATGGCTACACCTTC
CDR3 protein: CASSTLQPGGANYGYTF

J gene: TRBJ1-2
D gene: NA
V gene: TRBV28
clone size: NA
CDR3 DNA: TGTGCCAGCTCGGACGGCGCATATGGCTACACCTTC
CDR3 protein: CASSDGAYGYTF

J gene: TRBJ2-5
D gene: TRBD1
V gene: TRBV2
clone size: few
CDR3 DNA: TGTGCCAGCAGTGGAGTGGGACAGGGACGGGGCAAGACCCAGTACTTC
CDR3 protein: CASSGVGQGRGKTQYF

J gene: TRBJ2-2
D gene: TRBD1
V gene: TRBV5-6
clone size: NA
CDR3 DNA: TGTGCCAGCAGCTGGGGACAGACCACCGGGGAGCTGTTTTTT
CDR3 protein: CASSWGQTTGELFF

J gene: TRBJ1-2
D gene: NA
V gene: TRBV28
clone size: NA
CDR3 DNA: TGTGCCAGCAGCCTCTACAGGGAGGGTGGCTACACCTTC
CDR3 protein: CASSLYREGGYTF

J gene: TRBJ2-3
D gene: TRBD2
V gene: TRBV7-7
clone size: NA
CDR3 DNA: TGTGCTAGCAGCCCTCTCCCTCGGACTAGCGGGGGGGCCCCAGATACGCAGTATTTT
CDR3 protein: CASSPLPRTSGGAPDTQYF

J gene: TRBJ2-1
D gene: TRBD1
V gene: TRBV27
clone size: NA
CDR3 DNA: TGTGCCAGCAGTCTGACAGGGGCACAGGAGCAGTTCTTC
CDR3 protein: CASSLTGAQEQFF

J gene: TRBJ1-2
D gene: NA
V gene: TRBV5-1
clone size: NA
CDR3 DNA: TGCGCCAGCAGCTTGAGCAGGGTATTGGATGGCTACACCTTC
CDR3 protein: CASSLSRVLDGYTF

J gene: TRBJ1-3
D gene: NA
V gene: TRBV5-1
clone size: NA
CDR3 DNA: TGCGCCAGCAGCTTCGGCGGACTAGCGAACACCATATATTTT
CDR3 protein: CASSFGGLANTIYF

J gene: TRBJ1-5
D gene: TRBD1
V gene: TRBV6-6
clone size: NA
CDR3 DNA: TGTGCCAGCAGTTCTAGACCGACAGGGGATCAGCCCCAGCATTTT
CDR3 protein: CASSSRPTGDQPQHF

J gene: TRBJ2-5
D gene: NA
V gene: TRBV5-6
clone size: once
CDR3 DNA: TGTGCCAGCAGCCCGCGGGGCCCTTCCCAAGAGACCCAGTACTTC
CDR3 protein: CASSPRGPSQETQYF

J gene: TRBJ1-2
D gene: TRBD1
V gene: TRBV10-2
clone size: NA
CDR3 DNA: TGCGCCAGCGGCGGGACAGGGGGCGTAGGCTACACCTTC
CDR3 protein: CASGGTGGVGYTF

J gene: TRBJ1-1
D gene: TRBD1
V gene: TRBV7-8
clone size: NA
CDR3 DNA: TGTGCCAGCAGCCCCAGGACAGGGAACACTGAAGCTTTCTTT
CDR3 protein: CASSPRTGNTEAFF

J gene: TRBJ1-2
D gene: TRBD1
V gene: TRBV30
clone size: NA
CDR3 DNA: TGTGCCACACCGGGACAGATTATTAACTATGGCTACACCTTC
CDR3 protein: CATPGQIINYGYTF

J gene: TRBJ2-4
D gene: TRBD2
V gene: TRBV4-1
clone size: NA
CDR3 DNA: TGCGCCAGCAGCCAACTAGCGGGGAAAAACATTCAGTACTTC
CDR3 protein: CASSQLAGKNIQYF

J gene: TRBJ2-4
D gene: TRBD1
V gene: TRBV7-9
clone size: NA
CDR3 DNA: TGTGCCAGCAGCATAGCCGGGACAGGGCAAAACATTCAGTACTTC
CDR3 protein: CASSIAGTGQNIQYF

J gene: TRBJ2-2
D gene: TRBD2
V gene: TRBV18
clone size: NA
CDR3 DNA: TGTGCCAGCTCACCTTTAGCGGGGGCGAACACCGGGGAGCTGTTTTTT
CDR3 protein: CASSPLAGANTGELFF

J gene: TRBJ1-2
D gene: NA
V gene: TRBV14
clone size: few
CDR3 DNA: TGTGCCAGCAGCCAAGATCTTGCTAACTATGGCTACACCTTC
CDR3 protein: CASSQDLANYGYTF

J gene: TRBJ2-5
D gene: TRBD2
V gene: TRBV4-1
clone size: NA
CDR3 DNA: TGCGCCAGCAGCCAAGGGACACTAGCGGGGGGTGCCCGAAAGGCCCAGTACTTC
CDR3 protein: CASSQGTLAGGARKAQYF

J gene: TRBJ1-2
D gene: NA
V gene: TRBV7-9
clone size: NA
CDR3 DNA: TGTGCCAGCAGCCCGTTACAGACCCAGGTTGGCTACACCTTC
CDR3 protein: CASSPLQTQVGYTF

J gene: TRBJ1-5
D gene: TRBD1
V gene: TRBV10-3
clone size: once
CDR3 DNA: TGTGCCATCAGTGCAGGGGACAGGGGGCTTTCGGGGCAGCCCCAGCATTTT
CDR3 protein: CAISAGDRGLSGQPQHF